These 25 T cell receptor beta chains were all obtained from the same sample, sequenced in a study of response to subunit inactivated influenza vaccine. Each CDR3 protein gets one entry after TCRdb re-called the RT-PCR reads with MiXCR. The top ten clones hold about a tenth of a sample with 860,000 or so distinct CDR3 sequences, about 20% of them seen once. The material sequenced was PBMCs from blood, taken less than 6 days after vaccination. The receptors stem from a man aged 50 or older who received an inactivated influenza vaccine.

Many counts were recorded for this clonotype. The gene calls are TRBV12-3 or TRBV12-4 and TRBJ1-3; D may be TRBD1 (6 bases). V gave up 3 bases and J gave up 3 bases, with 12 bases separating them. The CDR3 is made up of 15 amino acids. The CDR3, as DNA: TGTGCCAGCAGTTTGGGGCAGGGGATTGGAAACACCATATATTTT. Translation: CASSLGQGIGNTIYF.

The V gene is TRBV5-1, the J gene TRBJ2-1, with 8 positions matching TRBD2. Germline values: CDR1 SGHRS, CDR2 YFSETQ. The J segment lost 0 bases and the V segment lost 4 bases, leaving 9 bases of the junction unmatched. The CDR3 runs 17 residues. The CDR3 reads CASSPAGADSSYNEQFF. The CDR3, as DNA: TGCGCCAGCAGCCCAGCGGGAGCCGATAGCTCCTACAATGAGCAGTTCTTC.

The chain uses TRBV29-1 and TRBJ2-4; TRBD1 or TRBD2 may be the D gene (5 bases each). CDR3 length equals 13 residues. V shed 6 bases and J shed 5 bases, with 14 bases lying between them. CDR1 is SQVTM and CDR2 is ANQGSEA in the germline V gene. Written as DNA, the CDR3 is TGCAGCGTCGCAGAGACGGGACAAAACATTCAGTACTTC. Translation: CSVAETGQNIQYF. The full variable domain, in which reference TRBV29-1 and TRBJ2-4 provide the parts outside the CDR3, is SAVISQKPSRDICQRGTSLTIQCQVDSQVTMMFWYRQQPGQSLTLIATANQGSEATYESGFVIDKFPISRPNLTFSTLTVSNMSPEDSSIYLCSVAETGQNIQYFGAGTRLSVL.

This clonotype was counted between two and nine times. The V call is TRBV20-1, the J call TRBJ2-7, with D possibly called TRBD1 or TRBD2 (5 bases each). There are 13 residues in the CDR3. The germline V gene has CDR1 DFQATT and CDR2 SNEGSKA (reference sequence). Deletions cut 3 bases from V and 5 bases from J, with 14 bases between. The CDR3 is CSARDLGEHEQYF. For the CDR3, the DNA is TGCAGTGCTAGGGACCTAGGGGAGCACGAGCAGTACTTC.

The V gene is TRBV2, the J gene TRBJ2-5; D might be TRBD2 (5 bases). This CDR3 region has 14 residues. The germline V gene encodes CDR1 SNHLY and CDR2 FYNNEI. V dropped 3 bases and J dropped 5 bases, with 13 bases sitting between them. The CDR3 nucleotides are TGTGCCAGCAGTGAGGCTCGGGGTTACGAGACCCAGTACTTC. Protein product: CASSEARGYETQYF.

The chain links TRBV2 to TRBJ2-4, with D perhaps TRBD1 or TRBD2 (5 bases each). Looked up from germline, CDR1 is SNHLY and CDR2 is FYNNEI. There are 17 residues in the CDR3. The V gene lost 11 bases and the J gene lost 1 base, with 24 bases spanning the gap. The CDR3 is CALSPGPLKRAKNIQYF. Here the CDR3 DNA reads TGTGCCCTCAGCCCGGGACCCCTAAAACGGGCCAAAAACATTCAGTACTTC.

The chain is built from TRBV20-1 and TRBJ2-3, with D hard to call. The germline CDR1 and CDR2 sequences are DFQATT and SNEGSKA (reference sequence). There are 16 residues in the CDR3. The V and J ends lost 0 bases and 0 bases respectively, with 13 bases between them. The CDR3, as DNA: TGCAGTGCTAGAGATCTGAAGGGAAGAAGCACAGATACGCAGTATTTT. This gives the protein CSARDLKGRSTDTQYF.

V and J are TRBV3-1 and TRBJ1-1, with TRBD1 as a possible D gene (5 bases). This CDR3 contains 13 residues. Per germline, CDR1 LGHDT and CDR2 YNNKEL (reference sequence). Trimming stripped 11 bases from V and 7 bases from J, with 20 bases between. CDR3 nucleotides: TGTGCCTGCAATACCGGGGGTTATGGTGAAGCTTTCTTT. It specifies CACNTGGYGEAFF. Using reference TRBV3-1 and TRBJ1-1 for the parts outside the CDR3, the full variable domain is DTAVSQTPKYLVTQMGNDKSIKCEQNLGHDTMYWYKQDSKKFLKIMFSYNNKELIINETVPNRFSPKSPDKAHLNLHINSLELGDSAVYFCACNTGGYGEAFFGQGTRLTVV.

In its sample, this clonotype was seen a few times. J is TRBJ2-7 and V is TRBV20-1, with 10 positions matching TRBD2. Germline V gives CDR1 DFQATT, CDR2 SNEGSKA (reference sequence). Losses at the gene ends were 0 bases for V and 2 bases for J; bases not matched to a gene: 10. The CDR3 covers 17 residues. In DNA, the CDR3 is TGCAGTGCTAGAGATCCGACCAGCGGGGGGGCCCCCTACGAGCAGTACTTC. This codes for CSARDPTSGGAPYEQYF.

This clonotype has a handful of counts. The chain links TRBV29-1 to TRBJ2-3; D possibly matches TRBD1 or TRBD2 (6 bases each). Germline V gene sequence: CDR1 SQVTM, CDR2 ANQGSEA. This CDR3 contains 14 residues. Deletions cut 7 bases from V and 9 bases from J, with 23 bases between. The CDR3 region has the DNA TGCAGCGCCCAGGGGCGGGGAGCAAGTTGGACGCAGTATTTT. This encodes CSAQGRGASWTQYF.

The chain has TRBV7-9 and TRBJ2-5; 9 positions match TRBD1. This CDR3 comprises 16 residues. The trim removed 6 bases at V and 0 bases at J, leaving 8 bases unmatched. The germline gives CDR1 SEHNR, CDR2 FQNEAQ (reference sequence). CDR3 DNA sequence: TGTGCCAGCAGACCCGACAGGGGGGACCACCAAGAGACCCAGTACTTC. Protein sequence: CASRPDRGDHQETQYF.

This clonotype has only a few counts. The chain employs TRBV12-3 or TRBV12-4 and TRBJ2-2; no firm D call. Trimming removed 7 bases from V and 6 bases from J, with 15 bases in between. The CDR3 loop spans 14 amino acids. CDR3 bases: TGTGCCAGCACCCTTCCCCCCATGGCCGGGGAGCTGTTTTTT. Residues: CASTLPPMAGELFF.

To note about this clonotype: The DNA is omitted, as the CDR3 cannot be located on it reliably, and the CDR3 follows TCRdb's listing. V gene TRBV12-3 or TRBV12-4 combines with J gene TRBJ2-7; the table's D gene call, TRBD1, was not cross checked with the DNA. The CDR3 is 16 residues long, counting both termini. The CDR3 here is CASSFGSGTGDYEQYF.

This clonotype was recorded a few times. The chain employs TRBV11-2 and TRBJ1-1; D possibly corresponds to TRBD1 (6 bases). V lost 4 bases to trimming and J lost 3 bases, with 15 bases between them. The CDR3 is 15 residues long. Per the germline V gene, CDR1 is SGHAT and CDR2 is FQNNGV. DNA for the CDR3: TGTGCCAGCAGCTCACTCCAGGGGAGGCACACTGAAGCTTTCTTT. The encoded protein is CASSSLQGRHTEAFF.

V and J are TRBV27 and TRBJ2-3; 7 nucleotides align to TRBD1. CDR1 MNHEY and CDR2 SMNVEV come from the germline V gene (reference sequence). The CDR3 loop spans 14 amino acids. The V and J ends lost 3 bases and 5 bases, in that order; junction bases with no gene match: 5. The CDR3 region is CASSFRDSKDTQYF. Written as DNA, the CDR3 is TGTGCCAGCAGTTTCCGGGACAGTAAAGATACGCAGTATTTT.

This clonotype was observed a few times. The genes are TRBV20-1 and TRBJ2-2; D gene unclear. V was trimmed by 0 bases and J by 7 bases, leaving 9 bases between them. CDR3 length equals 13 residues. Germline CDR1 and CDR2: DFQATT and SNEGSKA (reference sequence). The CDR3 sequence: CSARDERGGELFF. CDR3 nucleotide sequence: TGCAGTGCTAGAGATGAACGTGGCGGGGAGCTGTTTTTT.

The chain combines TRBV28 with TRBJ2-3; 8 nucleotides match TRBD2. Germline V gene sequence: CDR1 MDHEN, CDR2 SYDVKM. The length of the CDR3 is 17 residues. With 7 bases clipped from V and 6 bases from J, the junction kept 18 bases outside the gene matches. CDR3 loop: CASIHGYRGGPLDTQYF. In DNA, the CDR3 is TGTGCCAGCATCCACGGTTATCGGGGGGGGCCGCTTGATACGCAGTATTTT. Full variable domain (rest looked up from reference TRBV28 and TRBJ2-3): DVKVTQSSRYLVKRTGEKVFLECVQDMDHENMFWYRQDPGLGLRLIYFSYDVKMKEKGDIPEGYSVSREKKERFSLILESASTNQTSMYLCASIHGYRGGPLDTQYFGPGTRLTVL.

There are a few counts of this clonotype. For the CDR3, the DNA is TGTGCCAGCAGCTTGCTTTCGGCTAGCGGGGGCACAGATACGCAGTATTTT. Residues: CASSLLSASGGTDTQYF. This chain connects TRBV5-6 to TRBJ2-3; 9 nucleotides align to TRBD2. The germline V gene encodes CDR1 SGHDT and CDR2 YYEEEE. V shed 1 base, J shed 1 base, and the junction held 7 bases outside the gene matches. The CDR3 covers 17 residues.

This clonotype was seen more than once but under ten times. V and J are TRBV7-2 and TRBJ1-6; 8 nucleotides line up with TRBD1. Germline trimming cut 5 bases from V and 7 bases from J; bases unmatched to any gene: 10. CDR1 and CDR2 (germline): SGHTA, FQGNSA. The CDR3 length is 16 residues. CDR3 in DNA: TGTGCCAGCAGCCCGACGGGACAGGCAACGAATTCACCCCTCCACTTT. Translated: CASSPTGQATNSPLHF.

The rearrangement uses TRBV6-5 and TRBJ1-2; possibly TRBD1 for D (5 bases). Between the trimmed V and J ends, which lost 2 bases and 4 bases, there was a span of 20 bases. This CDR3 spans 17 amino acids. Germline V gene data show CDR1 as MNHEY and CDR2 as SVGAGI. The CDR3 DNA follows: TGTGCCAGCAGTTACGGAGCGGACAACCTTTCTCCCTATGGCTACACCTTC. Its translation is CASSYGADNLSPYGYTF.

This clonotype was counted a single time. At one end, the junction sequence differs from germline, possibly due to a read error. The chain is built from TRBV2 and TRBJ2-7, with 11 bases fitting TRBD2. Germline V gives CDR1 SNHLY, CDR2 FYNNEI. This CDR3 has 13 amino acids. CDR3 nucleotides: TGTGCCAGCAGTGAAAAGGGGACTAGCGGCCCGGGCTTC. Encoded protein: CASSEKGTSGPGF.

This clonotype was picked up a small number of times. V is TRBV4-2 and J is TRBJ2-1; no reliable D call. The V and J ends lost 1 base and 0 bases respectively, with 13 bases between them. There are 17 residues in the CDR3. Germline V CDR1 and CDR2: LGHNA, YNFKEQ. In DNA form, the CDR3 reads TGTGCCAGCAGCCAAGTTTGGGTCACAAGCTCCTACAATGAGCAGTTCTTC. Its protein product is CASSQVWVTSSYNEQFF.

The V and J genes are TRBV4-3 and TRBJ2-7; D remains unclear. Germline V gene sequence: CDR1 LGHNA, CDR2 YSLEER. The ends were cut back, 5 bases at V and 0 bases at J, with 14 bases in the middle. This CDR3 has 15 amino acids. The CDR3 DNA sequence: TGCGCCAGCAGCGCAGGTTACGCCAGCTCCTACGAGCAGTACTTC. It yields the protein CASSAGYASSYEQYF.

The chain employs TRBV24-1 and TRBJ2-1; D uncertain. The CDR3 runs 13 residues. Trimming shortened V by 6 bases and J by 3 bases, and 8 bases separated the two germline ends. Germline CDR1 and CDR2: KGHDR and SFDVKD. As DNA, the CDR3 is TGTGCCACCAGTAATCCGGGCTACAATGAGCAGTTCTTC. Translation: CATSNPGYNEQFF.

This chain joins TRBV3-1 and TRBJ2-1; possibly TRBD2 for D (5 bases). Trimming took 2 bases from V and 5 from J, leaving 7 bases between them. Germline loops: CDR1 LGHDT, CDR2 YNNKEL (reference sequence). CDR3 length: 13 residues. CDR3 amino acids: CASSQKLDNEQFF. DNA for the CDR3: TGTGCCAGCAGCCAAAAACTAGACAATGAGCAGTTCTTC.